This T cell receptor beta chain was documented in a study of T cell responses to AZD1222 COVID-19 vaccine. This CDR3 spans 13 amino acids. J was trimmed by 6 bases and V by 6 bases; bases with no gene match: 2. Germline V gives CDR1 MNHEY, CDR2 SVGAGI. Produced via immunoSEQ multiplex PCR; TCRdb's table is partial and in-frame only. The table includes approximately 130,000 clones, just under 95% detected once. The source of this sequence is an adult who received the AZD1222 COVID-19 vaccine. The specimen was peripheral blood, collected 28 days after the second AZD1222 dose. The chain recombines TRBV6-5 with TRBJ2-3, with 11 bases aligning to TRBD1. The CDR3 is CASRGQGVDTQYF. The CDR3 DNA reads as TGTGCCAGCAGGGGACAGGGGGTTGATACGCAGTATTTT.